Described below is a single T cell receptor (beta chain) sequence and its context. The antigen is unknown. Libraries were prepared by immunoSEQ multiplex PCR; TCRdb keeps only in-frame clonotypes and omits some of them. Of 120,000 to 150,000 clones in the sample, about 91% are singletons; the top ten hold around 2.3%. This sample is drawn from a study of T cell responses to AZD1222 COVID-19 vaccine. Whole-study findings and limits: Spike was spanned by vaccine-associated CD4 TCRs, which were dominant at 160-218 and 743-854. Reportedly, nearly half of unique spike TCRs recognized epitopes outside B.1.351/B.1.1.7 mutations.

Germline lookup yields CDR1 SEHNR and CDR2 FQNEAQ (reference sequence). Trimming cost V 2 bases and J 4 bases, with 11 bases left between them. This CDR3 is 14 amino acids long. The source was peripheral blood, collected on day 0 of AZD1222 vaccination. The sequence was obtained from an adult in good health. The chain carries TRBV7-9 and TRBJ1-2, with D perhaps TRBD1 (5 bases). CDR3 protein: CASSLPGSFYGYTF. In nucleotides, the CDR3 is TGTGCCAGCAGCTTACCAGGGTCCTTCTATGGCTACACCTTC.